The clone carrying this TCR beta chain has just a few counts. Its antigen is unidentified. The CDR3 loop spans 16 amino acids. The germline gives CDR1 SGHTA, CDR2 FQGNSA. V gave up 0 bases and J gave up 7 bases; unmatched junction bases: 5. These data belong to a study of identical twins. Study results and limitations: Not following the same donors, the study drew its conclusions from cross-sectional statistical analysis. Memory repertoires showed no such pattern, whereas abundant cord blood beta clonotypes carried fewer insertions. Modelling underestimated the level of out-of-frame TCR alpha sharing observed in monozygotic twins.

With template switching, a universal primer site was added, and the cDNA carried unique molecular identifiers. TCRdb re-analysed the 5' RACE reads in MiXCR, keeping a single row per CDR3 protein. Here the sample spans roughly 470,000 distinct CDR3 sequences, around an eighth being singletons. In addition, the sample was reused for a study of yellow fever vaccine responses in identical twins.

The material sequenced was CD4+ T cells sorted from blood. The source of this sequence is a woman under 30 in good health. The chain is built from TRBV7-2 and TRBJ2-2, with 10 positions matching TRBD1. CDR3 in DNA: TGTGCCAGCAGCTTAGCCGGGACAGGGGAATTCGGGGAGCTGTTTTTT. Residues: CASSLAGTGEFGELFF. Drawing the rest from reference TRBV7-2 and TRBJ2-2, the complete variable domain is GAGVSQSPSNKVTEKGKDVELRCDPISGHTALYWYRQSLGQGLEFLIYFQGNSAPDKSGLPSDRFSAERTGGSVSTLTIQRTQQEDSAVYLCASSLAGTGEFGELFFGEGSRLTVL.